This T cell receptor (beta chain) was sequenced during a study of cytomegalovirus exposure and HLA in healthy donors. Study-wide results and caveats: The study put 150 or so TCR beta chains on its list as cytomegalovirus-associated. The classifier reportedly diagnosed cytomegalovirus status with high sensitivity and specificity.

Among the donors, all were healthy bone marrow donors. The PCR was carried out with 60 Vbeta primers and 13 Jbeta primers. This table comes from immunoSEQ multiplex PCR, and its TCRdb copy is limited to in-frame clones, with some not included. The data hold about 170,000 clones, with about four fifths observed a single time. This clone was seen a handful of times. Antigen: not known. Trimming stripped 6 bases from V and 5 bases from J, with 13 bases between. From germline, CDR1 is MNHNS and CDR2 SASEGT. The CDR3 runs 14 residues. The rearrangement uses TRBV6-1 and TRBJ1-4; D perhaps matches TRBD1 (6 bases). The source material was PBMCs. The sequence came from a woman between 45 and 65 years old in good health and CMV-seropositive. The CDR3 DNA reads as TGTGCCAGCAGCCCTCTCAGGGGCAATGAAAAACTGTTTTTT. It encodes CASSPLRGNEKLFF.